The 17 T cell receptor beta chains below were found in one sample sequenced in a study of blood T cell repertoires in COVID-19. Profiling relied on immunoSEQ multiplex PCR, and the TCRdb table lists in-frame clones only, not all of them. The top ten clones hold roughly 1% of a sample with 300,000 or so clones, roughly 84% of them seen once. The source material was PBMCs or T cells enriched from blood (not recorded which). Receptors were obtained from a woman in her twenties or thirties who had recovered from COVID-19.

J is TRBJ1-1 and V is TRBV28; D is unresolved. CDR3 length equals 11 residues. Looked up from germline, CDR1 is MDHEN and CDR2 is SYDVKM. Trimming left V 7 bases short and J 6 bases short, with 9 bases between. The CDR3 region has the DNA TGTGCCAGCACGACTGCATCTGAAGCTTTCTTT. Protein: CASTTASEAFF.

The V call is TRBV3-1 (or the pseudogene TRBV3-2), the J call TRBJ1-4; D call uncertain. CDR1 is LGHDT, CDR2 YNNKEL, per germline (reference sequence). This CDR3 is built from 16 residues. V was pared by 0 bases and J by 10 bases, with 18 bases between. In nucleotides, the CDR3 is TGTGCCAGCAGCCAAGATCTAGGCACGGGAAAGGTAAAACTGTTTTTT. Its protein product is CASSQDLGTGKVKLFF.

The rearrangement links TRBV6-1 to TRBJ1-5; tentative D call: TRBD1 (5 bases). Trimming shortened V by 3 bases and J by 4 bases, and 16 bases separated the two germline ends. The CDR3 sequence is 16 residues long. CDR1 is MNHNS and CDR2 is SASEGT in the germline V gene. The CDR3 DNA follows: TGTGCCAGCAGTGACCGGGACTCCCTGGGAAATCAGCCCCAGCATTTT. Amino acids: CASSDRDSLGNQPQHF.

The genes are TRBV19 and TRBJ1-5; D possibly corresponds to TRBD1 (6 bases). The germline V gene encodes CDR1 LNHDA and CDR2 SQIVND (reference sequence). This CDR3 is 15 amino acids long. V lost 5 bases to trimming and J lost 7 bases, with 18 bases between them. Here the CDR3 reads CASSLAAGRGQPQHF. The CDR3 region has the DNA TGTGCCAGTAGTTTGGCGGCGGGGAGGGGGCAGCCCCAGCATTTT.

V and J are TRBV5-8 and TRBJ2-5, with D maybe TRBD1 (5 bases). Looked up from germline, CDR1 is SGHTS and CDR2 is YDEGEE. The CDR3 has 14 amino acids. With 1 base removed from V and 4 bases from J, the gap between germline ends came to 11 bases. The CDR3 coding sequence is TGTGCCAGCAGCTTGTGGCAGGGCCCAGAGACCCAGTACTTC. This codes for CASSLWQGPETQYF. Supplemented by reference TRBV5-8 and TRBJ2-5, the full variable domain reads EAGVTQSPTHLIKTRGQQATLRCSPISGHTSVYWYQQALGLGLQFLLWYDEGEERNRGNFPPRFSGRQFPNYSSELNVNALELEDSALYLCASSLWQGPETQYFGPGTRLLVL.

J is TRBJ2-3 and V is TRBV9; the D gene is possibly TRBD2 (7 bases). V gave up 3 bases and J gave up 5 bases, with 16 bases separating them. This CDR3 spans 15 amino acids. Per the germline V gene, CDR1 is SGDLS and CDR2 is YYNGEE. This chain's CDR3 is CASSAWGGPEDTQYF. In nucleotides, the CDR3 is TGTGCCAGCAGCGCGTGGGGGGGGCCGGAAGATACGCAGTATTTT.

This clone appeared a few times. The J gene is TRBJ1-6, the V gene TRBV11-2; D is ambiguous. The germline gives CDR1 SGHAT, CDR2 FQNNGV. Between the trimmed V and J ends, which lost 5 bases and 6 bases, there was a span of 11 bases. The CDR3 totals 14 residues. The CDR3 nucleotides read TGTGCCAGCAGCCAAACTGATCTTAATTCACCCCTCCACTTT. Its protein is CASSQTDLNSPLHF.

The chain has TRBV28 and TRBJ1-4, with D possibly being TRBD1 (5 bases). The germline CDR1 and CDR2 sequences are MDHEN and SYDVKM. Trimming left V 5 bases short and J 8 bases short, with 18 bases between. This CDR3 is built from 15 residues. As DNA, the CDR3 is TGTGCCAGCAGTGCATCCGGGCGCCGGGGGGAAAAACTGTTTTTT. Encoded protein: CASSASGRRGEKLFF.

The chain is built from TRBV3-1 (or the pseudogene TRBV3-2) and TRBJ1-4; D is possibly TRBD1 (5 bases). Looked up from germline, CDR1 is LGHDT and CDR2 is YNNKEL (reference sequence). CDR3 length: 16 residues. V was trimmed by 3 bases and J by 8 bases, leaving 19 bases between them. DNA for the CDR3: TGTGCCAGCAGCCATATGAGGGGAGGGGAGCGAGAAAAACTGTTTTTT. It codes for CASSHMRGGEREKLFF.

This clone was seen more than once but under ten times. CDR3 bases: TGTGCCAGCAGCCTTTTCCCAGGCGCTGGAAACACCATATATTTT. This encodes CASSLFPGAGNTIYF. The V call is TRBV3-1 (or the pseudogene TRBV3-2), the J call TRBJ1-3, with D uncertain. The germline V gene has CDR1 LGHDT and CDR2 YNNKEL (reference sequence). CDR3 length: 15 amino acids. V was trimmed by 4 bases and J by 2 bases, leaving 12 bases between them.

This chain joins TRBV23-1 and TRBJ2-5; tentatively, D is TRBD1 (6 bases). TRBV23-1 is known as an ORF, though its function is uncertain. The germline V and J ends were trimmed by 6 bases and 4 bases, with 27 bases remaining between them. The CDR3 is made up of 18 amino acids. This CDR3 is CASRWGHPAELTTETQYF. CDR3 DNA: TGCGCCAGCAGATGGGGACACCCAGCTGAGTTGACCACAGAGACCCAGTACTTC.

This sequence joins TRBV7-2 and TRBJ2-2, with D maybe TRBD2 (5 bases). Looked up from germline, CDR1 is SGHTA and CDR2 is FQGNSA. The CDR3 is made up of 15 amino acids. Deletions cut 5 bases from V and 1 base from J, with 11 bases between. CDR3 in DNA: TGTGCCAGCAGCCTCCACAGCGGGAACACCGGGGAGCTGTTTTTT. It specifies CASSLHSGNTGELFF.

A single count supports this clone. The rearrangement uses TRBV11-2 and TRBJ1-2; D is undetermined. Trimming pared 2 bases from V and 4 bases from J, leaving 8 bases between. Looked up from germline, CDR1 is SGHAT and CDR2 is FQNNGV. This CDR3 is 13 amino acids long. CDR3 sequence: CASSLTSIYGYTF. CDR3 sequence (DNA): TGTGCCAGCAGCTTAACTTCCATCTATGGCTACACCTTC.

This chain links TRBV5-8 with TRBJ2-2; D is perhaps TRBD2 (6 bases). Per the germline V gene, CDR1 is SGHTS and CDR2 is YDEGEE. V was pared by 0 bases and J by 1 base, with 10 bases between. The CDR3 contains 16 residues. The chain's CDR3 is CASSLGGLQNTGELFF. CDR3 DNA: TGTGCCAGCAGCTTGGGGGGACTCCAGAACACCGGGGAGCTGTTTTTT.

This clone was detected only a few times. The chain is built from TRBV11-2 and TRBJ1-1; 10 nucleotides line up with TRBD1. This CDR3 region has 13 residues. The trim removed 5 bases at V and 10 bases at J, leaving 7 bases unmatched. Per the germline V gene, CDR1 is SGHAT and CDR2 is FQNNGV. The CDR3 here is CASSPTGGVGAFF. In nucleotides, the CDR3 is TGTGCCAGCAGCCCGACAGGGGGCGTGGGAGCTTTCTTT.

The chain has TRBV7-9 and TRBJ1-6; D remains ambiguous. V was pared by 5 bases and J by 7 bases, with 9 bases between. The CDR3 length is 13 residues. Germline V lookup: CDR1 SEHNR, CDR2 FQNEAQ (reference sequence). The CDR3: CASSRTANSPLHF. The CDR3, as DNA: TGTGCCAGCAGCCGAACAGCCAATTCACCCCTCCACTTT.

The rearrangement links TRBV28 to TRBJ2-7; 7 nucleotides agree with TRBD1. Germline V CDR1 and CDR2: MDHEN, SYDVKM. This CDR3 has 16 residues. The ends lost 4 bases at V and 1 base at J; junction bases unmatched: 10. The CDR3 region is CASSSPRTGGSYEQYF. For the CDR3, the DNA is TGTGCCAGCAGTTCCCCCCGGACAGGTGGGTCCTACGAGCAGTACTTC.